The clone carrying this T cell receptor (beta chain) was recorded many times. Its antigen remains unidentified. These data come from a study of T cells in Graves' hyperthyroidism and ophthalmopathy. The study's findings and limits: Ophthalmopathy was distinguished from stable hyperthyroidism by 13 V-J signatures. Most thyroid clonotypes with frequency above 0.001 were detected in blood. With a median lead of roughly 6.8 months before onset, the model predicted ophthalmopathy.

The CDR3 has 14 residues. Germline CDR1 reads SEHNR; CDR2 reads FQNEAQ (reference sequence). The V end was cut by 5 bases, the J end by 4 bases, with 14 bases between. Regions amplified from RNA transcripts were the TCR beta CDR3 regions. The TCR CDR3 was amplified in a first-round RT-PCR using the HTBI primer set. One entry per CDR3 protein, called by TCRdb with MiXCR from the multiplex PCR reads. The table has hundreds of thousands of distinct CDR3 sequences, less than 25% seen once. PBMCs were obtained from about 9 ml fresh peripheral blood. The chain links TRBV7-9 to TRBJ2-5; perhaps TRBD1 as D (6 bases). The sequence was collected from a man aged 25-40 years with Graves' ophthalmopathy. The sequenced material came from blood. CDR3: CASSRPQGSETQYF. As DNA, the CDR3 is TGTGCCAGCAGCCGCCCCCAGGGGTCAGAGACCCAGTACTTC. The full variable domain, in which reference TRBV7-9 and TRBJ2-5 provide the parts outside the CDR3, is DTGVSQNPRHKITKRGQNVTFRCDPISEHNRLYWYRQTLGQGPEFLTYFQNEAQLEKSRLLSDRFSAERPKGSFSTLEIQRTEQGDSAMYLCASSRPQGSETQYFGPGTRLLVL.